This TCR beta chain originates from a study of blood T cell repertoires in COVID-19. Study-wide background: The United States, Italy and Spain provided the acute and convalescent COVID-19 samples. In each case, the material was cDNA or gDNA derived from T cells, B-cell-depleted T cells, or PBMCs.

The length of the CDR3 is 17 residues. In germline, CDR1 is GTSNPN, CDR2 SVGIG (reference sequence). V lost 0 bases to trimming and J lost 7 bases, with 22 bases between them. Per the original methods: Reference gene primer amplification yielded estimated nucleated cell counts. Some clones are missing from TCRdb's copy, which holds only in-frame ones; the method was immunoSEQ multiplex PCR. The DNA gave D and trimming, while V, J and clone size come from that table. The table lists 100,000 to 150,000 clones, approximately 81% of them singletons. Specimen: peripheral blood. J is TRBJ1-5 and V is TRBV30, with D possibly being TRBD1 (5 bases). This receptor was identified in a middle-aged man with active or convalescent COVID-19. CDR3 coding DNA: TGTGCCTGGAGTGTATCCCCCCCCGGTGGGAAGGGGCAGCCCCAGCATTTT. It yields the protein CAWSVSPPGGKGQPQHF.